The 30 T cell receptor beta chains in this list originate from one sample, sequenced in a study of T-cell memory formation after mild COVID-19. TCRdb called the 5' RACE reads again in MiXCR, with one record for every CDR3 protein. Found here are tens of thousands of distinct CDR3 sequences, less than 15% of them singletons; the top ten hold under 45%. The sample consisted of PBMCs or a T cell subset sorted from them (not recorded which). All receptors derive from a man between 18 and 35 years old who had mild COVID-19 (a few samples of this study predate the infection). Cell type and time point are not known.

This clonotype was counted many times. The chain carries TRBV25-1 and TRBJ2-1; D may be TRBD1 or TRBD2 (5 bases each). Germline V gene data show CDR1 as MGHDK and CDR2 as SYGVNS. This CDR3 is 11 amino acids long. V lost 5 bases, J lost 7 bases, and 6 bases lay in between. The chain's CDR3 is CASSWGNEQFF. In nucleotides, the CDR3 is TGTGCCAGCAGTTGGGGGAATGAGCAGTTCTTC.

The chain joins TRBV12-5 to TRBJ1-1; D might be TRBD1 (5 bases). V was trimmed by 7 bases and J by 1 base, leaving 13 bases between them. This CDR3 has 14 amino acids. Germline V gene lookup returns CDR1 LGHNT and CDR2 FRNRAP. The CDR3 nucleotides read TGTGCTAGTGCCCTCCCGGGACGGAACACTGAAGCTTTCTTT. This translates into CASALPGRNTEAFF.

The chain combines TRBV20-1 with TRBJ2-1; D is possibly TRBD1 (5 bases). In germline, CDR1 is DFQATT, CDR2 SNEGSKA (reference sequence). The V end lost 6 bases, the J end lost 5 bases, and 17 bases lay between the germline ends. The CDR3 extends over 14 amino acids. The chain's CDR3 is CSASRHKGNNEQFF. The CDR3 bases are TGCAGTGCCAGTCGACACAAGGGGAACAATGAGCAGTTCTTC.

This clonotype was observed at least ten times. CDR3 nucleotide sequence: TGTGCCAGTCACGTGGGATCAGACACGACAGATACGCAGTATTTT. This codes for CASHVGSDTTDTQYF. V usage is TRBV6-2 or TRBV6-3 and J usage is TRBJ2-3; the D is unclear. The V end was cut by 9 bases, the J end by 3 bases, with 19 bases between. Germline CDR1 MNHEY, CDR2 SVGEGT. This CDR3 contains 15 residues.

This clonotype was picked up many times. V gene TRBV20-1 combines with J gene TRBJ2-4; no reliable D call. The CDR3 is made up of 13 amino acids. Trimming shortened V by 1 base and J by 4 bases, and 8 bases separated the two germline ends. Per germline, CDR1 DFQATT and CDR2 SNEGSKA (reference sequence). The CDR3 DNA reads TGCAGTGCTAGAGTTGTACAGAAAAACATTCAGTACTTC. Protein product: CSARVVQKNIQYF.

This clonotype showed up just a few times. V is TRBV5-1 and J is TRBJ1-1, with a tentative D call TRBD1 (6 bases). With 4 bases removed from V and 6 bases from J, the gap between germline ends came to 10 bases. The CDR3 is 12 residues long. Germline CDR1 reads SGHRS; CDR2 reads YFSETQ. CDR3 protein: CASSPGGPEAFF. For the CDR3, the DNA is TGCGCCAGCAGCCCGGGGGGGCCTGAAGCTTTCTTT. The full variable domain, its missing parts supplied by reference TRBV5-1 and TRBJ1-1, is KAGVTQTPRYLIKTRGQQVTLSCSPISGHRSVSWYQQTPGQGLQFLFEYFSETQRNKGNFPGRFSGRQFSNSRSEMNVSTLELGDSALYLCASSPGGPEAFFGQGTRLTVV.

This clonotype was counted many times. The V and J genes are TRBV29-1 and TRBJ2-1, with a weak D call TRBD2 (6 bases). Trimming cost V 7 bases and J 4 bases, with 8 bases left between them. This CDR3 spans 11 amino acids. Germline assignment: CDR1 SQVTM and CDR2 ANQGSEA. This CDR3 is CSAGTYNEQFF. In DNA form, the CDR3 reads TGCAGCGCCGGGACTTACAATGAGCAGTTCTTC.

The gene calls are TRBV12-3 or TRBV12-4 and TRBJ1-3; weak D call: TRBD1 (6 bases). The CDR3 runs to 16 residues. Trimming shortened V by 6 bases and J by 0 bases, and 15 bases separated the two germline ends. The CDR3 DNA is TGTGCCAGCAGACCTAGGGGGTTTAGCTCTGGAAACACCATATATTTT. Translated: CASRPRGFSSGNTIYF.

The chain carries TRBV4-1 and TRBJ1-4; D possibly corresponds to TRBD1 (5 bases). Germline CDR1 reads MGHRA; CDR2 reads YSYEKL. The ends were cut back, 1 base at V and 6 bases at J, with 12 bases in the middle. CDR3 length equals 15 residues. DNA for the CDR3: TGCGCCAGCAGCCAAGCGGCATGGGGGGATGAAAAACTGTTTTTT. It is translated as CASSQAAWGDEKLFF.

This clonotype was detected a few times. CDR3 region: CASSVEGVDTGELFF. CDR3 coding DNA: TGTGCCAGCAGCGTAGAAGGGGTCGACACCGGGGAGCTGTTTTTT. The J gene is TRBJ2-2, the V gene TRBV9; D may be TRBD1 (5 bases). This CDR3 is built from 15 residues. Germline V CDR1 and CDR2: SGDLS, YYNGEE. V dropped 0 bases and J dropped 3 bases, with 9 bases sitting between them.

The CDR3 nucleotides read TGTGCCAGCAGCTTAGAACTAGGGGGGTTGGAGCAGTTCTTC. Protein: CASSLELGGLEQFF. This chain connects TRBV7-2 to TRBJ2-1; D assignment may be TRBD1 or TRBD2 (6 bases each). Deletions cut 1 base from V and 10 bases from J, with 14 bases between. Germline-derived CDR1 and CDR2 are SGHTA and FQGNSA. The CDR3 sequence is 14 residues long.

The J gene is TRBJ2-5, the V gene TRBV11-2, with D possibly being TRBD1 or TRBD2 (5 bases each). Germline CDR1 reads SGHAT; CDR2 reads FQNNGV. The length of the CDR3 is 15 residues. Trimming took off 3 bases at V and 2 bases at J, with 13 bases between the two ends. CDR3 sequence (DNA): TGTGCCAGCAGCTTCCGGGGCCGGGATCAAGAGACCCAGTACTTC. Protein product: CASSFRGRDQETQYF. The variable domain in full, with the rest retrieved from reference TRBV11-2 and TRBJ2-5, is EAGVAQSPRYKIIEKRQSVAFWCNPISGHATLYWYQQILGQGPKLLIQFQNNGVVDDSQLPKDRFSAERLKGVDSTLKIQPAKLEDSAVYLCASSFRGRDQETQYFGPGTRLLVL.

This clonotype was seen a few times. The CDR3 DNA sequence: TGTGCCAGCAGCAGAAATCGTCCCCGGGACAGCTCCTACGAGCAGTACTTC. Translated: CASSRNRPRDSSYEQYF. The V and J genes are TRBV21-1 and TRBJ2-7; TRBD1 is taken as the D call from the table, unchecked against the DNA. TRBV21-1 is a pseudogene. The CDR3 sequence is 17 residues long.

The chain is built from TRBV6-5 and TRBJ1-2; TRBD1 agrees at 9 bases. The CDR3 is 13 residues long. Germline trimming cut 7 bases from V and 6 bases from J; bases unmatched to any gene: 6. Germline-derived CDR1 and CDR2 are MNHEY and SVGAGI. The CDR3 is CASTEGQGNGYTF. The CDR3 coding sequence is TGTGCCAGCACCGAAGGACAGGGGAATGGCTACACCTTC.

This clonotype was found a few times. The DNA for the CDR3 is TGTGCCAGCACCGCCGACGTTAGCTCCTACAATGAGCAGTTCTTC. Translation gives CASTADVSSYNEQFF. The V and J genes are TRBV6-5 and TRBJ2-1; D gene ambiguous. The germline gives CDR1 MNHEY, CDR2 SVGAGI. This CDR3 has 15 residues. Trimming removed 7 bases from V and 0 bases from J, with 13 bases in between.

In this sample, this clonotype turned up a few times. The chain couples TRBV25-1 to TRBJ1-2; TRBD1 matches 8 bases. The CDR3 is made up of 11 amino acids. CDR1 is MGHDK, CDR2 SYGVNS, per germline. With V trimmed by 6 bases and J by 7 bases, 1 base remained unmatched. CDR3 DNA sequence: TGTGCCAGCAGGGACAGGGTTGGCTACACCTTC. This sequence encodes CASRDRVGYTF.

This clonotype has ten or more counts. V usage is TRBV7-9 and J usage is TRBJ2-5, with 7 bases lining up with TRBD1. Germline CDR1 SEHNR, CDR2 FQNEAQ (reference sequence). This CDR3 contains 15 residues. After removal of 5 bases from V and 5 bases from J, the junction contained 11 bases not matched to a gene. In DNA, the CDR3 is TGTGCCAGCAGCCACCTAGCCCGGGGACAGGAGACCCAGTACTTC. It encodes CASSHLARGQETQYF. Drawing the rest from reference TRBV7-9 and TRBJ2-5, the complete variable domain is DTGVSQNPRHKITKRGQNVTFRCDPISEHNRLYWYRQTLGQGPEFLTYFQNEAQLEKSRLLSDRFSAERPKGSFSTLEIQRTEQGDSAMYLCASSHLARGQETQYFGPGTRLLVL.

V gene TRBV6-2 or TRBV6-3 combines with J gene TRBJ1-1; D not certain. Trimming took off 2 bases at V and 5 bases at J, with 6 bases between the two ends. This CDR3 is built from 12 residues. In germline, CDR1 is MNHEY, CDR2 SVGEGT. DNA for the CDR3: TGTGCCAGCAGTTACCTGGTTACTGAAGCTTTCTTT. Translating gives CASSYLVTEAFF.

V is TRBV11-2 and J is TRBJ2-5; D is perhaps TRBD1 or TRBD2 (6 bases each). Germline loops: CDR1 SGHAT, CDR2 FQNNGV. The CDR3 contains 16 residues. The V gene lost 4 bases and the J gene lost 4 bases, with 19 bases spanning the gap. The CDR3 DNA reads as TGTGCCAGCAGCTCCCCCTGGGCGGGACACGTAGAGACCCAGTACTTC. Its translation is CASSSPWAGHVETQYF.

The chain has TRBV15 and TRBJ1-5; TRBD1 might be the D (6 bases). The CDR3 is 15 amino acids. The V gene lost 3 bases and the J gene lost 0 bases, with 9 bases spanning the gap. The germline V gene encodes CDR1 LNHNV and CDR2 YYDKDF (reference sequence). The CDR3, as DNA: TGTGCCACCAGCAGGTACAGGGATAGCAATCAGCCCCAGCATTTT. Translated: CATSRYRDSNQPQHF.

This CDR3 is CASSTDLQGSPYEQYV. The CDR3 bases are TGTGCCAGCAGCACTGATTTACAGGGGAGTCCCTACGAGCAGTACGTC. The chain carries TRBV13 and TRBJ2-7, with 7 positions matching TRBD1. Germline V lookup: CDR1 PRHDT, CDR2 FYEKMQ (reference sequence). The CDR3 has 16 amino acids. V was pared by 5 bases and J by 2 bases, with 12 bases of the junction left unmatched.

This clonotype turned up a few times. The chain combines TRBV4-1 with TRBJ2-5; D gene ambiguous. The germline V and J ends were trimmed by 1 base and 2 bases, with 11 bases remaining between them. This CDR3 region has 15 residues. Germline V gene data show CDR1 as MGHRA and CDR2 as YSYEKL. The chain's CDR3 is CASSQVGPSQETQYF. CDR3 coding DNA: TGCGCCAGCAGCCAAGTCGGCCCTTCACAAGAGACCCAGTACTTC.

The sample holds a few counts of this clonotype. The chain couples TRBV5-1 to TRBJ2-2, with TRBD1 as a possible D gene (6 bases). CDR1 is SGHRS, CDR2 YFSETQ, per germline. Trimming removed 3 bases at V and 0 bases at J, with 15 bases between. This CDR3 has 17 amino acids. The CDR3 reads CASSWTHRDANTGELFF. As DNA, the CDR3 is TGCGCCAGCAGCTGGACCCACAGGGACGCGAACACCGGGGAGCTGTTTTTT.

This clonotype was recorded a few times. The chain couples TRBV7-9 to TRBJ1-1; unclear D gene. Per the germline V gene, CDR1 is SEHNR and CDR2 is FQNEAQ (reference sequence). With 3 bases removed from V and 0 bases from J, the gap between germline ends came to 11 bases. This CDR3 comprises 15 residues. The CDR3 region is CASSLEGTMNTEAFF. DNA of the CDR3: TGTGCCAGCAGCTTGGAGGGTACGATGAACACTGAAGCTTTCTTT.

The chain has TRBV6-5 and TRBJ1-1; 9 positions agree with TRBD1. The V segment lost 5 bases and the J segment 2 bases; nucleotides outside the gene matches: 6. CDR3 length: 15 residues. The germline V gene has CDR1 MNHEY and CDR2 SVGAGI. The CDR3 DNA is TGTGCCAGCAGTCCCGGGACAGGGATTAACACTGAAGCTTTCTTT. It translates to CASSPGTGINTEAFF.

This clonotype was picked up a small number of times. The chain carries TRBV27 and TRBJ1-2, with D possibly matching TRBD1 (6 bases). The V gene lost 6 bases and the J gene lost 1 base, with 21 bases spanning the gap. Germline assignment: CDR1 MNHEY and CDR2 SMNVEV (reference sequence). The CDR3 contains 17 residues. The CDR3 sequence: CASSPGDLTLFNYGYTF. The CDR3 DNA reads as TGTGCCAGCAGCCCAGGGGATTTGACACTTTTTAACTATGGCTACACCTTC.

V gene TRBV7-3 combines with J gene TRBJ2-5; TRBD1 matches at 7 bases. This CDR3 region has 15 residues. After removal of 5 bases from V and 5 bases from J, the junction contained 11 bases not matched to a gene. Germline V gene data show CDR1 as SGHTA and CDR2 as FQGTGA. The CDR3 loop reads CASSPREGAMETQYF. In DNA, the CDR3 is TGTGCCAGCAGCCCCCGAGAGGGGGCGATGGAGACCCAGTACTTC.

The chain links TRBV29-1 to TRBJ1-5; the D gene is possibly TRBD1 (5 bases). The germline CDR1 and CDR2 sequences are SQVTM and ANQGSEA. The germline V and J ends were trimmed by 7 bases and 12 bases, with 16 bases remaining between them. This CDR3 has 11 residues. CDR3 region: CSGLYLGRQHF. CDR3 bases: TGCAGCGGACTATATTTGGGGCGCCAGCATTTT.

This clonotype was detected a few times. The chain employs TRBV4-1 and TRBJ2-1; D may correspond to TRBD1 or TRBD2 (5 bases each). The V end was cut by 7 bases, the J end by 0 bases, with 7 bases between. This CDR3 region has 13 residues. Germline V gene data show CDR1 as MGHRA and CDR2 as YSYEKL. The CDR3 loop is CASKGSSYNEQFF. CDR3 coding DNA: TGCGCCAGCAAGGGGAGCTCCTACAATGAGCAGTTCTTC.

This clonotype was detected a few times. The rearrangement uses TRBV12-3 or TRBV12-4 and TRBJ2-7; tentatively, D is TRBD2 (5 bases). The CDR3 has 14 residues. The germline V and J ends were trimmed by 4 bases and 1 base, with 11 bases remaining between them. CDR3 in DNA: TGTGCCAGCAGTTGGGGTAGGGAGTCCTACGAGCAGTACTTC. Translation: CASSWGRESYEQYF.